Following are 10 T cell receptor beta chains from one sample sequenced in a study of T cell repertoires in cytomegalovirus infection. Via MiXCR, TCRdb re-called the reads, giving one row per CDR3 protein. The table shows some 700,000 distinct CDR3 sequences, with around 30% occurring only once. Antigen specificity for these receptors is unknown. This sample comprised cultured PBMCs, obtained from culture after CMV antigen stimulation. The receptors were sampled from a human donor in good health (CMV status not recorded). Some clones in this sample may be carry-over from other donors' samples.

This clonotype was seen a handful of times. This chain uses TRBV2 with TRBJ2-7, with D hard to call. V shed 5 bases and J shed 0 bases, with 11 bases lying between them. This CDR3 has 14 residues. Germline assignment: CDR1 SNHLY and CDR2 FYNNEI. CDR3 in amino acids: CASSQQQYSYEQYF. CDR3 DNA sequence: TGTGCCAGCAGTCAACAGCAATACTCCTACGAGCAGTACTTC.

This chain uses TRBV20-1 with TRBJ1-6; the D is unclear. This CDR3 region has 12 residues. The V end was cut by 6 bases, the J end by 11 bases, with 14 bases between. CDR1 DFQATT and CDR2 SNEGSKA come from the germline V gene (reference sequence). CDR3 nucleotide sequence: TGCAGTGCCCGTCGTTTCGATGCACCCCTCCACTTT. It encodes CSARRFDAPLHF.

This clonotype showed up many times. V usage is TRBV7-9 and J usage is TRBJ2-7; D possibly corresponds to TRBD1 (6 bases). Germline V CDR1 and CDR2: SEHNR, FQNEAQ (reference sequence). The CDR3 totals 16 residues. Trimming took off 5 bases at V and 5 bases at J, with 22 bases between the two ends. As DNA, the CDR3 is TGTGCCAGCAGCGGGGCAACAACAGGGCGGATCAACGAGCAGTACTTC. This codes for CASSGATTGRINEQYF.

There are many counts of this clonotype. The chain's CDR3 is CASSFGRYGTLMMNTEAFF. DNA for the CDR3: TGTGCCAGCAGCTTCGGACGGTACGGGACACTAATGATGAACACTGAAGCTTTCTTT. The J gene is TRBJ1-1, the V gene TRBV7-8, with D possibly being TRBD1 (6 bases). Germline-derived CDR1 and CDR2 are SGHVS and FQNEAQ. V dropped 3 bases and J dropped 0 bases, with 23 bases sitting between them. This CDR3 spans 19 amino acids.

The V and J genes are TRBV11-2 and TRBJ1-6, with D possibly being TRBD1 (5 bases). V was pared by 0 bases and J by 7 bases, with 16 bases between. The CDR3 contains 17 residues. Looked up from germline, CDR1 is SGHAT and CDR2 is FQNNGV. CDR3 nucleotide sequence: TGTGCCAGCAGCTTAGATCTCTGGGGGGACTCGAATTCACCCCTCCACTTT. Its protein is CASSLDLWGDSNSPLHF.

A few counts support this clonotype. The chain links TRBV6-5 to TRBJ2-1, with 7 positions matching TRBD2. V trimming: 6 bases; J trimming: 4 bases; junction bases outside the gene matches: 9. Germline lookup yields CDR1 MNHEY and CDR2 SVGAGI. The CDR3 extends over 15 amino acids. The CDR3 DNA follows: TGTGCCAGCAGCCGGGGGAGGGCCGCTTACAATGAGCAGTTCTTC. Amino acid sequence: CASSRGRAAYNEQFF.

This clonotype was seen a handful of times. J is TRBJ2-5 and V is TRBV12-3 or TRBV12-4; TRBD2 aligns across 11 bases. V shed 8 bases and J 3 bases; nucleotides not matched to a gene: 2. The CDR3 extends over 13 amino acids. CDR3 DNA sequence: TGTGCCAGCCGACTAGCGGGGAAAGAGACCCAGTACTTC. Protein sequence: CASRLAGKETQYF.

This chain joins TRBV9 and TRBJ2-3, with 8 bases that match TRBD2. CDR1 is SGDLS, CDR2 YYNGEE, per germline. This CDR3 has 16 amino acids. After removal of 0 bases from V and 2 bases from J, the junction contained 5 bases not matched to a gene. The CDR3 DNA reads as TGTGCCAGCAGCGTAGCCACTAGCGGAAACACAGATACGCAGTATTTT. The encoded protein is CASSVATSGNTDTQYF.

This clonotype has a handful of counts. Since a much larger clone is just one base distant, this may be a read error. This sequence joins TRBV6-4 and TRBJ2-1, with unresolved D. This CDR3 spans 12 amino acids. The germline V gene has CDR1 MRHNA and CDR2 SNTAGT. Trimming cost V 0 bases and J 3 bases, with 0 bases left between them. The CDR3 DNA sequence: TGTGCCAGCAGTGACTCCTACAATGAGCAGTTCTTC. This encodes CASSDSYNEQFF.

This sequence joins TRBV7-6 and TRBJ2-3; 12 nucleotides align to TRBD1. The CDR3 consists of 17 residues. The trim removed 10 bases at V and 0 bases at J, leaving 11 bases unmatched. Per the germline V gene, CDR1 is SGHVS and CDR2 is FNYEAQ. The CDR3 nucleotides are TGTGCCACGGCGGGGACAGGGGGCTCCCGTAGCACAGATACGCAGTATTTT. This gives the protein CATAGTGGSRSTDTQYF.